This TCR beta chain was sequenced for a study of blood T cell repertoires in COVID-19. Study summary: COVID-19 samples collected from the United States, Italy and Spain covered acute and convalescent phases. PBMCs, B-cell-depleted T cells, or T cells were the source of the cDNA or gDNA that made up the material.

Per the original methods: Reference gene primer amplification in the assay estimated nucleated cell counts. Clones were read by immunoSEQ multiplex PCR, and TCRdb kept only the in-frame ones, dropping some. V and J calls and clone size follow that table, whereas D and trimming were derived from the DNA. The table lists some 290,000 clones, around 81% of them singletons. Per germline, CDR1 MGHDK and CDR2 SYGVNS. After removal of 1 base from V and 5 bases from J, the junction contained 7 bases not matched to a gene. This CDR3 has 16 residues. This sequence was found in a woman aged 55-69 years with active or convalescent COVID-19. What was sequenced was peripheral blood. The J gene is TRBJ2-3, the V gene TRBV25-1; 9 bases fit TRBD2. CDR3 residues: CASSESGGGAVDTQYF. CDR3 in DNA: TGTGCCAGCAGTGAATCTGGCGGGGGGGCCGTAGATACGCAGTATTTT.